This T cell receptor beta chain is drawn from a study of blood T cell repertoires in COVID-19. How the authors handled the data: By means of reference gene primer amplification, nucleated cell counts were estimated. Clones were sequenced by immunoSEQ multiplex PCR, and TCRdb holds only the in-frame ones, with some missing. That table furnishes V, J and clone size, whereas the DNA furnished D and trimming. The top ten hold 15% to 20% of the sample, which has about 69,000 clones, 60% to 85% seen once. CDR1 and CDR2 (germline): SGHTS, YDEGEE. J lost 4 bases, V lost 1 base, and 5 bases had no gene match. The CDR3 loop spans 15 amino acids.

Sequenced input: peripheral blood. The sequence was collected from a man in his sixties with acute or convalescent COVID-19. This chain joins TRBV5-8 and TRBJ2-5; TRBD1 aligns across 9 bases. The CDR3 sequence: CASSLRTGVGETQYF. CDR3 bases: TGTGCCAGCAGCTTGAGGACAGGGGTAGGAGAGACCCAGTACTTC.